The next 9 T cell receptor beta chains were all read from a single sample in a study of vaccination effects on CD4 cells after COVID-19. Here immunoSEQ multiplex PCR was the method, and the copy in TCRdb shows in-frame clones only, minus some. The table lists 20,000 to 30,000 clones, 60% to 80% of them singletons. Ahead of sequencing, the ViraFEST assay grew antigen-specific CD4+ T cells using viral peptide pools. Subsequent to less than twelve days of culture, CD4+ T cells were isolated. Every participant took two doses of the BNT162b2 or mRNA-1273 vaccine. No antigens are known for them. The starting material was CD4+ T cells from PBMCs cultured with SARS-CoV-2 spike peptides, obtained after COVID-19 vaccination. The receptor source for this set is a human donor who received a COVID-19 vaccine. Some clones in this sample may be carry-over from other donors' samples.

This rearrangement joins TRBV6-6 to TRBJ2-3; D is possibly TRBD2 (7 bases). The CDR3 is made up of 15 amino acids. Germline V lookup: CDR1 MNHNY, CDR2 SVGAGI (reference sequence). The V gene lost 2 bases and the J gene lost 3 bases, with 12 bases spanning the gap. The CDR3 nucleotides are TGTGCCAGCAGTTACGGGGGGGCTGGGACAGATACGCAGTATTTT. As protein: CASSYGGAGTDTQYF.

This clone has just one count. The chain combines TRBV5-1 with TRBJ2-1, with D maybe TRBD1 (12 bases). V lost 3 bases and J 0 bases, leaving 34 bases between the germline ends. The CDR3 covers 23 residues. Germline V gene sequence: CDR1 SGHRS, CDR2 YFSETQ. The CDR3 DNA reads as TGCGCCAGCAGCTCGACGGGACAGGGGGCCTTAGCGGGGGGGCCGAGCTCCTACAATGAGCAGTTCTTC. Translation: CASSSTGQGALAGGPSSYNEQFF.

The chain employs TRBV27 and TRBJ2-2; D uncertain. This CDR3 has 14 amino acids. Germline V gene data show CDR1 as MNHEY and CDR2 as SMNVEV (reference sequence). Trimming cost V 5 bases and J 4 bases, with 11 bases left between them. Here the CDR3 reads CASSIRYGTGELFF. DNA of the CDR3: TGTGCCAGCAGTATCCGGTATGGCACCGGGGAGCTGTTTTTT.

The J gene is TRBJ2-2, the V gene TRBV19, with 10 bases aligning to TRBD1. Looked up from germline, CDR1 is LNHDA and CDR2 is SQIVND (reference sequence). V lost 10 bases and J lost 6; bases outside the gene matches: 17. The CDR3 consists of 17 residues. The CDR3 region is CATEKKWDRGASGELFF. The CDR3 DNA reads TGTGCCACCGAAAAAAAGTGGGACAGGGGAGCATCCGGGGAGCTGTTTTTT.

The CDR3 bases are TGTGCCACCTCACAGGGGTTCAACACCGGGGAGCTGTTTTTT. Protein product: CATSQGFNTGELFF. The V and J genes are TRBV24-1 and TRBJ2-2, with 7 bases identical to TRBD1. This CDR3 is 14 amino acids long. CDR1 and CDR2 (germline): KGHDR, SFDVKD. V was clipped by 9 bases and J by 2 bases; unmatched bases: 5.

The chain couples TRBV7-9 to TRBJ2-7, with D possibly TRBD2 on 5 matching bases. Trimming cost V 1 base and J 1 base, with 8 bases left between them. The CDR3 runs 14 residues. The germline gives CDR1 SEHNR, CDR2 FQNEAQ (reference sequence). CDR3 loop: CASSLDGGSYEQYV. The CDR3 DNA is TGTGCCAGCAGCTTAGACGGCGGGTCCTACGAGCAGTACGTC.

The V call is TRBV29-1, the J call TRBJ2-7, with TRBD1 identical over 7 bases. Losses at the gene ends were 6 bases for V and 3 bases for J; bases not matched to a gene: 14. CDR3 size: 15 residues. Germline V CDR1 and CDR2: SQVTM, ANQGSEA. Written as DNA, the CDR3 is TGCAGCGTGACGAAACTAAAGGGACAGAGCTACGAGCAGTACGTC. This sequence encodes CSVTKLKGQSYEQYV.

A single count supports this clone. The CDR3: CASSYSGRGLDTQYF. Written as DNA, the CDR3 is TGTGCCAGCAGTTATAGCGGCAGGGGGTTAGATACGCAGTATTTT. This chain connects TRBV6-6 to TRBJ2-3, with TRBD1 as a possible D gene (7 bases). The germline V gene has CDR1 MNHNY and CDR2 SVGAGI (reference sequence). V shed 3 bases and J shed 5 bases, with 15 bases lying between them. The CDR3 covers 15 residues.

The chain has TRBV5-6 and TRBJ1-6, with TRBD1 identical over 9 bases. Losses at the gene ends were 4 bases for V and 9 bases for J; bases not matched to a gene: 8. The CDR3 contains 15 residues. Germline-derived CDR1 and CDR2 are SGHDT and YYEEEE. Here the CDR3 reads CASSRRTGVSSPLHF. The CDR3 nucleotides read TGTGCCAGCAGCCGTAGGACAGGGGTGAGTTCACCCCTCCACTTT.